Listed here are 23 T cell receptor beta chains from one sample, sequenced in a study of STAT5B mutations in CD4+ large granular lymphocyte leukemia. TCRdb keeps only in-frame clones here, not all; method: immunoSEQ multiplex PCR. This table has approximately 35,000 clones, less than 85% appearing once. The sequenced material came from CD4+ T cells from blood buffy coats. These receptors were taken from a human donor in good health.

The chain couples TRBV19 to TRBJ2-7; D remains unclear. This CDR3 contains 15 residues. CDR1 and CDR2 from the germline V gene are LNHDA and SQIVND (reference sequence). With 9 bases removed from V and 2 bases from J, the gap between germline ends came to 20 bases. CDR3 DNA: TGTGCCAGCAGTTTTACCATCGACGGAGCCTACGAGCAGTACTTC. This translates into CASSFTIDGAYEQYF.

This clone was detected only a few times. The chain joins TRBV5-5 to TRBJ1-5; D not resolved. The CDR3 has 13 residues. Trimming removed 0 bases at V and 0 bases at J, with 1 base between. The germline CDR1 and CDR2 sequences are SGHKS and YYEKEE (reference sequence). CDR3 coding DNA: TGTGCCAGCAGCTTGGATAGCAATCAGCCCCAGCATTTT. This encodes CASSLDSNQPQHF.

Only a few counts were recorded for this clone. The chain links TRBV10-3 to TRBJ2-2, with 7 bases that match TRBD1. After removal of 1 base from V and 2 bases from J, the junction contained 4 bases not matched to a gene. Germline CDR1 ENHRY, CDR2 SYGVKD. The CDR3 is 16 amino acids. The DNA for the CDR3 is TGTGCCATCAGTGAGTGGACAGGCTTTAACACCGGGGAGCTGTTTTTT. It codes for CAISEWTGFNTGELFF.

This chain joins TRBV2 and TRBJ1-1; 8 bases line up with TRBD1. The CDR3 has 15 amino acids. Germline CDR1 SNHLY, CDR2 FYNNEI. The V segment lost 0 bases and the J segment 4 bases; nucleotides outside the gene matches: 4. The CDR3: CASSEAGQGGTEAFF. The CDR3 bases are TGTGCCAGCAGTGAAGCAGGACAGGGCGGCACTGAAGCTTTCTTT.

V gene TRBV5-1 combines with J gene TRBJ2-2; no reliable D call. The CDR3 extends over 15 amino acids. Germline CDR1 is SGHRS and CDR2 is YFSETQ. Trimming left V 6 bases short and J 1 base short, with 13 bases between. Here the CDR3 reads CASKSQTVNTGELFF. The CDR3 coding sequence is TGCGCCAGCAAATCGCAGACGGTGAACACCGGGGAGCTGTTTTTT.

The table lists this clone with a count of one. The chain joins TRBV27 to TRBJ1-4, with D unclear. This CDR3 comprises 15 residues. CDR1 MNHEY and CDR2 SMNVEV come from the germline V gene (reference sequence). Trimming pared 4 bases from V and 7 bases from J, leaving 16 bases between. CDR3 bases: TGTGCCAGCAGTTCCCTCGGGCCCGGGAGTGAAAAACTGTTTTTT. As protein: CASSSLGPGSEKLFF. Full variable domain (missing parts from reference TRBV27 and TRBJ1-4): EAQVTQNPRYLITVTGKKLTVTCSQNMNHEYMSWYRQDPGLGLRQIYYSMNVEVTDKGDVPEGYKVSRKEKRNFPLILESPSPNQTSLYFCASSSLGPGSEKLFFGSGTQLSVL.

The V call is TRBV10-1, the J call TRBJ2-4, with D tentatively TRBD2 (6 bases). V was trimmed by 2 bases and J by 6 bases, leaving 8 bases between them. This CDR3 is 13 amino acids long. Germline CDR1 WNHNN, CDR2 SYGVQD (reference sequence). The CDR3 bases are TGCGCCAGCAGTGAGCAGGAGGGAAACATTCAGTACTTC. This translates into CASSEQEGNIQYF.

CDR3 loop: CASSQILDREVGQPQHF. The CDR3 DNA reads as TGCGCCAGCAGCCAAATTTTGGACAGGGAGGTAGGTCAGCCCCAGCATTTT. This sequence joins TRBV4-1 and TRBJ1-5, with 8 bases identical to TRBD1. V was pared by 2 bases and J by 6 bases, with 12 bases of the junction left unmatched. CDR1 is MGHRA, CDR2 YSYEKL, per germline. The CDR3 covers 17 residues.

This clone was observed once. CDR3 coding DNA: TGTGCCAGCAGGCGCCAGGGGTGGGAGACCCAGTACTTC. It yields the protein CASRRQGWETQYF. The chain couples TRBV6-5 to TRBJ2-5; D is perhaps TRBD1 (6 bases). CDR1 and CDR2 (germline): MNHEY, SVGAGI. V was trimmed by 6 bases and J by 5 bases, leaving 13 bases between them. The CDR3 contains 13 residues.

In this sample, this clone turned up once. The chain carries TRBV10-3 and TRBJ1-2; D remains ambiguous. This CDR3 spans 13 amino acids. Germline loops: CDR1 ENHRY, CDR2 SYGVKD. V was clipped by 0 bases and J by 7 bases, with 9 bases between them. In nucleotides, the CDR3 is TGTGCCATCAGTGAGTCGATCCCGGGTGGCTACACCTTC. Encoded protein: CAISESIPGGYTF.

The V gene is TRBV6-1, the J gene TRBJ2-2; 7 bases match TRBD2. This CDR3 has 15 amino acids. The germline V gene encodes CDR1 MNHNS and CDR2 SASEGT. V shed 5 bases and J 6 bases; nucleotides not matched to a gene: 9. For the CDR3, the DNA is TGTGCCAGCAGTAATCCGACTAGCTGGGCCGGGGAGCTGTTTTTT. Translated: CASSNPTSWAGELFF.

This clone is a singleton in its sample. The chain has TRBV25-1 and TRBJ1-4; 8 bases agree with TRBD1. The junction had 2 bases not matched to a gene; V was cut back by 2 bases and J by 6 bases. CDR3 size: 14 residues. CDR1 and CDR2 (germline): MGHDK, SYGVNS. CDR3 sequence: CASSETDRDEKLFF. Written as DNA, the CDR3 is TGTGCCAGCAGTGAAACGGACAGGGATGAAAAACTGTTTTTT.

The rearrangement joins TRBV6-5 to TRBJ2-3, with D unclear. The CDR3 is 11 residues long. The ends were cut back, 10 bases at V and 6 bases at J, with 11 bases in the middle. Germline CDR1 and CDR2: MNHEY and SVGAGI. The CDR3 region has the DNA TGTGCCACAAGACTGGCGGATACGCAGTATTTT. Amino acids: CATRLADTQYF.

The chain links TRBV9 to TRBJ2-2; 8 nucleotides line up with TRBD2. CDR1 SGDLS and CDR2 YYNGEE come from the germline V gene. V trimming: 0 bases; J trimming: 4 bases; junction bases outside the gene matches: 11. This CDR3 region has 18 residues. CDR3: CASSVVPAGAGGTGELFF. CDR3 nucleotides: TGTGCCAGCAGCGTAGTTCCAGCGGGGGCCGGGGGCACCGGGGAGCTGTTTTTT.

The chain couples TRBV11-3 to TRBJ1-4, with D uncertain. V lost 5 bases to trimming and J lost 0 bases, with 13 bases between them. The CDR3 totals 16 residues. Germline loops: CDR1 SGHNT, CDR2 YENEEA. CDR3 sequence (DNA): TGTGCCAGCAGCACGGCGGGTTGGCCAACTAATGAAAAACTGTTTTTT. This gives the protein CASSTAGWPTNEKLFF.

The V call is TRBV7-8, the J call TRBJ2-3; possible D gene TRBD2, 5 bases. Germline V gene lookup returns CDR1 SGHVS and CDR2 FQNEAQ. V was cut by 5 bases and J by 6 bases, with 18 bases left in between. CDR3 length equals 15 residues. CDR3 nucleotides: TGTGCCAGCAGCCCCTACAATGGGAGAGGGGATACGCAGTATTTT. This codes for CASSPYNGRGDTQYF.

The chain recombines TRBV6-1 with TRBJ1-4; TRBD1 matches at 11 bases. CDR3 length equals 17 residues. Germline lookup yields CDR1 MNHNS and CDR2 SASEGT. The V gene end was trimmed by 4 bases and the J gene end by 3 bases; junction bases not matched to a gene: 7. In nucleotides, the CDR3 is TGTGCCAGCAGTGGCCGGGACAGGGGGATTTCTAATGAAAAACTGTTTTTT. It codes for CASSGRDRGISNEKLFF.

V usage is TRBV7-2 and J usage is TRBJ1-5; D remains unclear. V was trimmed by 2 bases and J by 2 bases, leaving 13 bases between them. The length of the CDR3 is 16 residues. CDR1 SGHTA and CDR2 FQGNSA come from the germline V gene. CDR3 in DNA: TGTGCCAGCAGCTTATTGCCCTCTGGGGGCAATCAGCCCCAGCATTTT. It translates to CASSLLPSGGNQPQHF.

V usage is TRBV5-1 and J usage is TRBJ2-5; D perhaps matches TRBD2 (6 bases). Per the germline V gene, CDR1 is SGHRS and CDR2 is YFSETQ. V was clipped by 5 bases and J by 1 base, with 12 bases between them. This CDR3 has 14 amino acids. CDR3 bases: TGCGCCAGCAGTTTCGGGACTTTCCAAGAGACCCAGTACTTC. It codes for CASSFGTFQETQYF.

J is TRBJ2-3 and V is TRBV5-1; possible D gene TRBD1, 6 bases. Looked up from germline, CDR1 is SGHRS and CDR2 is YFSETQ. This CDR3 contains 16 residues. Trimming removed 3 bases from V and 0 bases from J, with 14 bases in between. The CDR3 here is CASSSQYRASTDTQYF. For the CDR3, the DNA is TGCGCCAGCAGCTCCCAATACAGGGCTAGCACAGATACGCAGTATTTT.

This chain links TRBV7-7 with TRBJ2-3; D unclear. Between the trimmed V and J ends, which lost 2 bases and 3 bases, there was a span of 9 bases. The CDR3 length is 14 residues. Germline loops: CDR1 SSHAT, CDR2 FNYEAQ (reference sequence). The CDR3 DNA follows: TGTGCCAGCAGCTTAAACCTACAGACAGATACGCAGTATTTT. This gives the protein CASSLNLQTDTQYF.

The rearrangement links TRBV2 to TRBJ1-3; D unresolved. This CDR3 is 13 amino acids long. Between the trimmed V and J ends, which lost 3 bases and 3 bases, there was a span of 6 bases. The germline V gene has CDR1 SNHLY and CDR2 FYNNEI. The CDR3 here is CASSDSVGNTIYF. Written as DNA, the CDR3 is TGTGCCAGCAGTGATTCGGTTGGAAACACCATATATTTT.

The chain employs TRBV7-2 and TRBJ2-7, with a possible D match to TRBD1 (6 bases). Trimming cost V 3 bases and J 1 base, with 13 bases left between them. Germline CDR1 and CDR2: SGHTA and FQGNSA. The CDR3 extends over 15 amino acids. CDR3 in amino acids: CASSLRETGSYEQYF. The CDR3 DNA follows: TGTGCCAGCAGCTTGAGAGAGACAGGATCCTACGAGCAGTACTTC.